The 23 T cell receptor beta chains presented below share a single source sample, sequenced in a study of cytotoxic CD8 clonotypes in ibrutinib-treated CLL (dated by TCRdb to the early 2020s). This sample's time point label indicates: 12 months on ibrutinib. Library preparation used the immunoSEQ multiplex PCR assay. TCRdb mirrors the immuneACCESS table, restricted to in-frame sequences. Some clones are absent from its copies; in checked studies, under half trace to an unresolved V gene, and the reason for the others is unknown. In all, the sample holds 90,000 to 100,000 clones, and around 80% of those were seen once. 25% to 40% of the sample is in the top ten clones. The sequenced sample was PBMCs, obtained after 12 months of ibrutinib treatment. Receptors were obtained from a human donor with chronic lymphocytic leukemia.

The rearrangement uses TRBV18 and TRBJ1-1; tentatively, D is TRBD1 (6 bases). The germline V gene encodes CDR1 KGHSH and CDR2 LQKENI. The CDR3 loop spans 14 amino acids. V was pared by 6 bases and J by 7 bases, with 18 bases between. CDR3 sequence reads: CASSQNAGQSEAFF. As DNA, the CDR3 is TGTGCCAGCTCCCAAAATGCCGGACAGAGTGAAGCTTTCTTT.

This chain connects TRBV7-2 to TRBJ1-2; D is unresolved. V dropped 1 base and J dropped 7 bases, with 10 bases sitting between them. The CDR3 consists of 13 residues. Germline lookup yields CDR1 SGHTA and CDR2 FQGNSA. The CDR3 DNA is TGTGCCAGCAGCTTAGGGGCTTCTTTTGGCTACACCTTC. Protein product: CASSLGASFGYTF.

This clone was seen more than once but under ten times. This chain joins TRBV29-1 and TRBJ2-1; no definite D call. Germline V gene lookup returns CDR1 SQVTM and CDR2 ANQGSEA. V was shortened by 4 bases and J by 2 bases, with 9 bases between the two germline ends. The CDR3 is 13 residues long. CDR3 amino acids: CSVALDPYNEQFF. DNA of the CDR3: TGCAGCGTTGCCTTGGACCCCTACAATGAGCAGTTCTTC.

V and J are TRBV30 and TRBJ1-3; D unclear. Germline V gene lookup returns CDR1 GTSNPN and CDR2 SVGIG (reference sequence). This CDR3 is 13 amino acids long. The V and J ends lost 4 bases and 0 bases respectively, with 7 bases between them. DNA of the CDR3: TGTGCCTGGACTGTTGACTCTGGAAACACCATATATTTT. Translating it yields CAWTVDSGNTIYF. Looking up the rest from reference TRBV30 and TRBJ1-3 gives the full variable domain: SQTIHQWPATLVQPVGSPLSLECTVEGTSNPNLYWYRQAAGRGLQLLFYSVGIGQISSEVPQNLSASRPQDRQFILSSKKLLLSDSGFYLCAWTVDSGNTIYFGEGSWLTVV.

The rearrangement uses TRBV29-1 and TRBJ2-1; 10 bases map to TRBD1. Germline lookup yields CDR1 SQVTM and CDR2 ANQGSEA. The CDR3 consists of 15 residues. Trimming removed 5 bases from V and 3 bases from J; junction bases left unmatched: 7. Here the CDR3 reads CSVQGGTGVYNEQFF. CDR3 DNA: TGCAGCGTTCAAGGCGGGACAGGGGTCTACAATGAGCAGTTCTTC.

The rearrangement uses TRBV11-2 and TRBJ2-7, with TRBD1 matching 10 bases. Germline-derived CDR1 and CDR2 are SGHAT and FQNNGV. This CDR3 region has 14 residues. Trimming took 5 bases from V and 7 from J; bases not matched to a gene: 8. CDR3 amino acids: CASSAGTGEREQYF. The CDR3 DNA reads as TGTGCCAGCAGCGCCGGGACAGGGGAGCGGGAGCAGTACTTC.

The gene calls are TRBV19 and TRBJ2-4, with 8 bases identical to TRBD1. The germline CDR1 and CDR2 sequences are LNHDA and SQIVND (reference sequence). V gave up 5 bases and J gave up 6 bases; unmatched junction bases: 3. The CDR3 consists of 13 residues. The CDR3 is CASSPGQANIQYF. The CDR3 nucleotides are TGTGCCAGTAGTCCGGGACAGGCAAACATTCAGTACTTC.

The V call is TRBV7-3, the J call TRBJ2-1; TRBD2 might be the D (7 bases). Germline V gene lookup returns CDR1 SGHTA and CDR2 FQGTGA. Trimming pared 4 bases from V and 3 bases from J, leaving 13 bases between. The CDR3 covers 15 residues. The CDR3 here is CASSSMGGLYNEQFF. The CDR3 bases are TGTGCCAGCAGCTCCATGGGGGGGCTCTACAATGAGCAGTTCTTC. The variable domain in full, with the rest retrieved from reference TRBV7-3 and TRBJ2-1, is GAGVSQTPSNKVTEKGKYVELRCDPISGHTALYWYRQSLGQGPEFLIYFQGTGAADDSGLPNDRFFAVRPEGSVSTLKIQRTERGDSAVYLCASSSMGGLYNEQFFGPGTRLTVL.

The CDR3 spells CASTRGPGSGEQYF. The CDR3, as DNA: TGTGCCAGCACCAGGGGCCCAGGCTCAGGCGAGCAGTACTTC. V gene TRBV7-2 combines with J gene TRBJ2-7; D may be TRBD1 (6 bases). The CDR3 contains 14 residues. V gave up 7 bases and J gave up 6 bases, with 19 bases separating them. Germline V gene sequence: CDR1 SGHTA, CDR2 FQGNSA.

J is TRBJ2-1 and V is TRBV7-2, with TRBD2 matching over 7 bases. The CDR3 length is 15 residues. V was clipped by 4 bases and J by 6 bases; unmatched bases: 9. Germline V CDR1 and CDR2: SGHTA, FQGNSA. The CDR3 protein is CASSSQSGEVNEQFF. DNA for the CDR3: TGTGCCAGCAGCTCACAGAGCGGGGAGGTCAATGAGCAGTTCTTC.

The chain recombines TRBV30 with TRBJ2-7, with D possibly called TRBD1 or TRBD2 (5 bases each). Trimming cost V 5 bases and J 6 bases, with 17 bases left between them. Per germline, CDR1 GTSNPN and CDR2 SVGIG (reference sequence). CDR3 size: 13 residues. DNA of the CDR3: TGTGCCTGGGGCTACGCGAGGGGCGGCGAGCAGTACTTC. This translates into CAWGYARGGEQYF.

CDR3 in amino acids: CASSLQTRGDTQYF. DNA of the CDR3: TGTGCCAGCAGCTTGCAGACCAGGGGTGATACGCAGTATTTT. The J gene is TRBJ2-3, the V gene TRBV13; weak D call: TRBD1 (6 bases). Per the germline V gene, CDR1 is PRHDT and CDR2 is FYEKMQ (reference sequence). The CDR3 covers 14 residues. V was shortened by 3 bases and J by 6 bases, with 13 bases between the two germline ends.

In regard to this clone: The junction does not match germline at one end; this may be a read error. The chain links TRBV28 to TRBJ2-3; TRBD1 matches at 10 bases. Germline V gives CDR1 MDHEN, CDR2 SYDVKM. CDR3 size: 15 residues. CDR3 loop: CASSPSTGGTYTQYF. CDR3 nucleotide sequence: TGTGCCAGCAGTCCCTCGACAGGGGGCACATATACGCAGTATTTT.

The chain links TRBV2 to TRBJ1-5; D might be TRBD1 (5 bases). The CDR3 length is 15 residues. CDR1 SNHLY and CDR2 FYNNEI come from the germline V gene. Trimming shortened V by 5 bases and J by 5 bases, and 16 bases separated the two germline ends. In DNA, the CDR3 is TGTGCCAGCAGTCCCCAACAGGTGCTCGATCAGCCCCAGCATTTT. Amino acid sequence: CASSPQQVLDQPQHF.

The V and J genes are TRBV30 and TRBJ1-4; weak D call: TRBD1 (5 bases). Per germline, CDR1 GTSNPN and CDR2 SVGIG (reference sequence). V lost 5 bases and J lost 5, with 12 bases in between. This CDR3 has 13 residues. The chain's CDR3 is CAWGGVPNEKLFF. In DNA form, the CDR3 reads TGTGCCTGGGGGGGGGTTCCCAATGAAAAACTGTTTTTT.

This clone was seen a handful of times. The chain links TRBV29-1 to TRBJ1-4; D gene unclear. This CDR3 is built from 12 residues. Trimming stripped 6 bases from V and 7 bases from J, with 12 bases between. Germline loops: CDR1 SQVTM, CDR2 ANQGSEA. The chain's CDR3 is CSVFQKGEKLFF. CDR3 coding DNA: TGCAGCGTCTTTCAGAAGGGTGAAAAACTGTTTTTT.

The genes are TRBV2 and TRBJ2-1; D remains ambiguous. Germline lookup yields CDR1 SNHLY and CDR2 FYNNEI. CDR3 length: 15 residues. The V end lost 7 bases, the J end lost 5 bases, and 18 bases lay between the germline ends. CDR3 coding DNA: TGTGCCAGCATGGCGGAAGCCGTCCCCAACAATGAGCAGTTCTTC. Translated: CASMAEAVPNNEQFF.

The CDR3 region has the DNA TGTGCCAGCAGCTTAGCGGTCATGGGACATAACTATGGCTACACCTTC. Encoded protein: CASSLAVMGHNYGYTF. The V gene is TRBV7-2, the J gene TRBJ1-2, with D tentatively TRBD1 (6 bases). The V end was cut by 0 bases, the J end by 1 base, with 12 bases between. In germline, CDR1 is SGHTA, CDR2 FQGNSA. The CDR3 length is 16 residues.

This chain connects TRBV5-1 to TRBJ1-1; D uncertain. V lost 3 bases and J 6 bases, leaving 12 bases between the germline ends. Germline V gene data show CDR1 as SGHRS and CDR2 as YFSETQ. This CDR3 has 13 residues. CDR3 coding DNA: TGCGCCAGCAGCTCGGGAGAGGGCCCTGAAGCTTTCTTT. It codes for CASSSGEGPEAFF.

The J gene is TRBJ2-5, the V gene TRBV9; D perhaps matches TRBD2 (7 bases). The CDR3 spans 14 residues. Trimming pared 4 bases from V and 5 bases from J, leaving 15 bases between. Per germline, CDR1 SGDLS and CDR2 YYNGEE. In DNA form, the CDR3 reads TGTGCCAGCAGCCCCCTCGGGGGGCCCGAGACCCAGTACTTC. Protein product: CASSPLGGPETQYF.

The CDR3 region has the DNA TGTGCCAGCAGCCTGCTGGTTACCAACACCGGGGAGCTGTTTTTT. It specifies CASSLLVTNTGELFF. The rearrangement links TRBV7-2 to TRBJ2-2; D not certain. Germline CDR1 is SGHTA and CDR2 is FQGNSA. V was pared by 5 bases and J by 2 bases, with 12 bases between. The CDR3 contains 15 residues. Full variable domain (missing parts from reference TRBV7-2 and TRBJ2-2): GAGVSQSPSNKVTEKGKDVELRCDPISGHTALYWYRQSLGQGLEFLIYFQGNSAPDKSGLPSDRFSAERTGGSVSTLTIQRTQQEDSAVYLCASSLLVTNTGELFFGEGSRLTVL.

The chain recombines TRBV6-5 with TRBJ1-2, with 7 bases aligning to TRBD1. The CDR3 has 14 amino acids. Germline CDR1 and CDR2: MNHEY and SVGAGI. Trimming removed 6 bases from V and 6 bases from J; junction bases left unmatched: 10. The CDR3 sequence: CASSDGQALDGYTF. In DNA, the CDR3 is TGTGCCAGCAGCGACGGACAGGCTTTGGATGGCTACACCTTC.

This clone was found a few times. This chain joins TRBV9 and TRBJ2-3, with 9 bases that match TRBD2. CDR1 and CDR2 from the germline V gene are SGDLS and YYNGEE. The ends lost 0 bases at V and 1 base at J; junction bases unmatched: 0. There are 15 residues in the CDR3. The CDR3 sequence: CASSVGTSGTDTQYF. CDR3 in DNA: TGTGCCAGCAGCGTAGGGACTAGCGGCACAGATACGCAGTATTTT.